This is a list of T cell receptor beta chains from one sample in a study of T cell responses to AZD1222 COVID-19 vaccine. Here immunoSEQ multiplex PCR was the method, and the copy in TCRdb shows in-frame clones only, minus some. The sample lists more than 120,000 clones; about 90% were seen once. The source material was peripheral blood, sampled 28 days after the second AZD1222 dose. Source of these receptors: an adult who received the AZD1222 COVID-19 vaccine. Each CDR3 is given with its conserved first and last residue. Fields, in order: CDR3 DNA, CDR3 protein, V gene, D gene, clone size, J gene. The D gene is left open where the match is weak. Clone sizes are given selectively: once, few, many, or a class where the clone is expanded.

CDR3nt: TGTGCCAGCTCACCGCTAGCGGGAGGGTCCTCCGGGGCAGATACGCAGTATTTT
CDR3aa: CASSPLAGGSSGADTQYF
v_gene: TRBV18
d_gene: TRBD2
abundance: -
j_gene: TRBJ2-3

CDR3nt: TGTGCCTCTAATAGAAGGGAGAACACTGAAGCTTTCTTT
CDR3aa: CASNRRENTEAFF
v_gene: TRBV6-5
d_gene: -
abundance: -
j_gene: TRBJ1-1

CDR3nt: TGTGCCAGCAGCTTGGGGAGGGATCAGCCCCAGCATTTT
CDR3aa: CASSLGRDQPQHF
v_gene: TRBV7-8
d_gene: -
abundance: once
j_gene: TRBJ1-5

CDR3nt: TGTGCCAGCAGCGCTACCCTAGCGGGGGCCTACAATGAGCAGTTCTTC
CDR3aa: CASSATLAGAYNEQFF
v_gene: TRBV9
d_gene: TRBD2
abundance: -
j_gene: TRBJ2-1

CDR3nt: TGTGCCAGCAGCTTAGGGGCGGGGTTGTCCGACGAGCAGTACTTC
CDR3aa: CASSLGAGLSDEQYF
v_gene: TRBV7-9
d_gene: -
abundance: few
j_gene: TRBJ2-7

CDR3nt: TGTGCCAGCAGTTATGGATTAGATAGGAATGAGCAGTTCTTC
CDR3aa: CASSYGLDRNEQFF
v_gene: TRBV6-5
d_gene: -
abundance: -
j_gene: TRBJ2-1

CDR3nt: TGTGCCAGCACCGGGACTCCGACTAATGAAAAACTGTTTTTT
CDR3aa: CASTGTPTNEKLFF
v_gene: TRBV10-3
d_gene: -
abundance: -
j_gene: TRBJ1-4

CDR3nt: TGTGCCAGCAGTTTCGGGACAGGGAGAATTTATAGCAATCAGCCCCAGCATTTT
CDR3aa: CASSFGTGRIYSNQPQHF
v_gene: TRBV6-2/TRBV6-3
d_gene: TRBD1
abundance: -
j_gene: TRBJ1-5

CDR3nt: TGTGCCAGCAGCTTCGTCCCCGGGGAGCTGTTTTTT
CDR3aa: CASSFVPGELFF
v_gene: TRBV7-9
d_gene: -
abundance: once
j_gene: TRBJ2-2

CDR3nt: TGTGCCAGCAGCTTGGGAGTAGCTGGAAACACCATATATTTT
CDR3aa: CASSLGVAGNTIYF
v_gene: TRBV5-8
d_gene: -
abundance: -
j_gene: TRBJ1-3

CDR3nt: TGCGCCAGCAGCCAAGATAGGGCGGGGAGGTCTGAAGCTTTCTTT
CDR3aa: CASSQDRAGRSEAFF
v_gene: TRBV4-3
d_gene: -
abundance: -
j_gene: TRBJ1-1

CDR3nt: TGTGCCAGCAGCTTGGACAGGACTGGAAACACCATATATTTT
CDR3aa: CASSLDRTGNTIYF
v_gene: TRBV5-8
d_gene: -
abundance: -
j_gene: TRBJ1-3

CDR3nt: TGTGCCAGCAGCCCAATGGGGTTAGAAGCTTTCTTT
CDR3aa: CASSPMGLEAFF
v_gene: TRBV7-8
d_gene: -
abundance: -
j_gene: TRBJ1-1

CDR3nt: TGTGCCAGCAGCTTATTAGGACAGGGGCTTCCTGGCTACACCTTC
CDR3aa: CASSLLGQGLPGYTF
v_gene: TRBV7-9
d_gene: TRBD1
abundance: -
j_gene: TRBJ1-2

CDR3nt: TGTGCCAGCAGCCCGGATCTCCTAGCGGGAGGTTACAATGAGCAGTTCTTC
CDR3aa: CASSPDLLAGGYNEQFF
v_gene: TRBV3-1/TRBV3-2
d_gene: TRBD2
abundance: -
j_gene: TRBJ2-1

CDR3nt: TGTGCCAGCAGTTCCGGACTAGCGGGGGCACAAGAGACCCAGTACTTC
CDR3aa: CASSSGLAGAQETQYF
v_gene: TRBV27
d_gene: TRBD2
abundance: -
j_gene: TRBJ2-5

CDR3nt: TGTGCCAGTAGTATGAGGGACAGGTTGAATGGCTACACCTTC
CDR3aa: CASSMRDRLNGYTF
v_gene: TRBV19
d_gene: TRBD1
abundance: -
j_gene: TRBJ1-2

CDR3nt: TGTGCCAGCAGTCTTGACCGGGGACCTGGAAACACCATATATTTT
CDR3aa: CASSLDRGPGNTIYF
v_gene: TRBV6-5
d_gene: -
abundance: -
j_gene: TRBJ1-3

CDR3nt: TGTGCCAGTACCGCACAGACGAACACTGAAGCTTTCTTT
CDR3aa: CASTAQTNTEAFF
v_gene: TRBV2
d_gene: -
abundance: -
j_gene: TRBJ1-1

CDR3nt: TGTGCCAGCAGCCTGGGGACTAGCGGTGTTCTCAATGAGCAGTTCTTC
CDR3aa: CASSLGTSGVLNEQFF
v_gene: TRBV9
d_gene: TRBD2
abundance: -
j_gene: TRBJ2-1

CDR3nt: TGTGCCAGCAGCTTTCGGGACGGTTGGACTGAAGCTTTCTTT
CDR3aa: CASSFRDGWTEAFF
v_gene: TRBV5-4
d_gene: -
abundance: -
j_gene: TRBJ1-1

CDR3nt: TGTGCCAGCAGCTCCCTGACAGGCGGGGAAAAACTGTTTTTT
CDR3aa: CASSSLTGGEKLFF
v_gene: TRBV27
d_gene: -
abundance: -
j_gene: TRBJ1-4

CDR3nt: TGCGCCAGCAGTTTAAGCGGTTCCTACAATGAGCAGTTCTTC
CDR3aa: CASSLSGSYNEQFF
v_gene: TRBV10-1
d_gene: -
abundance: -
j_gene: TRBJ2-1

CDR3nt: TGCGCCAGCAGCCAGGACAGGGATGGCTATGGCTACACCTTC
CDR3aa: CASSQDRDGYGYTF
v_gene: TRBV5-1
d_gene: TRBD1
abundance: -
j_gene: TRBJ1-2

CDR3nt: TGTGCCAGCAGCAGGGTAGGGACAGGGGGTATCCAAGAGACCCAGTACTTC
CDR3aa: CASSRVGTGGIQETQYF
v_gene: TRBV11-2
d_gene: TRBD1
abundance: -
j_gene: TRBJ2-5

CDR3nt: TGCAGCGTGAGGACCCTTGGAAACACCATATATTTT
CDR3aa: CSVRTLGNTIYF
v_gene: TRBV29-1
d_gene: -
abundance: -
j_gene: TRBJ1-3